The rows below give T cell receptor beta chains drawn from one sample of a study of cytomegalovirus exposure and HLA in healthy donors. Using immunoSEQ multiplex PCR, the repertoire was profiled, and TCRdb retains in-frame clones only, with some absent. The sample includes around 160,000 clones, just under 80% of them seen just once. The sample consisted of PBMCs. The source of these receptors is a man between 18 and 29 years old in good health and CMV-seropositive. Each CDR3 is given with its conserved first and last residue. The D gene is left open where the match is weak. A row's size may be missing; if present it is once, few, many or a size class.

v_gene	j_gene	d_gene	abundance	CDR3nt	CDR3aa
TRBV4-2	TRBJ1-2	.	.	TGTGCCAGCAGCCAAGATCCCGGGTCTCGGGGTAACTATGGCTACACCTTC	CASSQDPGSRGNYGYTF
TRBV10-3	TRBJ1-2	TRBD1	.	TGTGCCATCAGCGCATCCTCCGGGACAGGGGAAGGCTACACCTTC	CAISASSGTGEGYTF
TRBV5-1	TRBJ2-5	.	.	TGCGCCAGCAGCACCCCGGAGGGGATCGAGACCCAGTACTTC	CASSTPEGIETQYF
TRBV5-5	TRBJ1-5	.	.	TGTGCCAGCAGCCCTCGGGTCGCCAGCAATCAGCCCCAGCATTTT	CASSPRVASNQPQHF
TRBV19	TRBJ2-4	TRBD1	.	TGTGCCAGTAGTAGTTACAGGGGAGACTTTCACATTCAGTACTTC	CASSSYRGDFHIQYF
TRBV5-1	TRBJ2-2	.	.	TGCGCCAGCAGCTTGTCTGAACAGGCGAACACCGGGGAGCTGTTTTTT	CASSLSEQANTGELFF
TRBV19	TRBJ2-5	.	.	TGTGCCAGTAGTACCATCGTAATGACAGCGCAAGAGACCCAGTACTTC	CASSTIVMTAQETQYF
TRBV10-1	TRBJ1-4	.	once	TGCGCCAGCAGTGACAGGGGCACTAATGAAAAACTGTTTTTT	CASSDRGTNEKLFF
TRBV18	TRBJ1-1	TRBD1	once	TGTGCCAGCTCACCAGTGGGACAGTACTCTGAAGCTTTCTTT	CASSPVGQYSEAFF
TRBV29-1	TRBJ1-1	.	few	TGCAGCGTTGACATGAACACTGAAGCTTTCTTT	CSVDMNTEAFF
TRBV6-4	TRBJ2-3	.	.	TGTGCCAGCAGCCTTGGGAGCAACACAGATACGCAGTATTTT	CASSLGSNTDTQYF
TRBV5-1	TRBJ1-3	.	.	TGCGCCAGCCAAAAACAGGGCTCTGGAAACACCATATATTTT	CASQKQGSGNTIYF
TRBV10-2	TRBJ2-2	.	.	TGCGCCAGCAGTGATCGCGCCGGGGAGCTGTTTTTT	CASSDRAGELFF
TRBV5-4	TRBJ2-3	TRBD2	.	TGTGCCAGCAGGGACCTAGCGGGAGACAGAGATACGCAGTATTTT	CASRDLAGDRDTQYF
TRBV6-5	TRBJ1-5	.	few	TGTGCCAGCAGTTACCAGCAGGGTAGGAATCAGCCCCAGCATTTT	CASSYQQGRNQPQHF